Listed here are 18 T cell receptor beta chains from one sample, sequenced in a study of response to subunit inactivated influenza vaccine (dated 2018 in TCRdb). Library construction relied on RT-PCR. Sequenced on an Illumina HiSeq 2500. TCRdb reworked the public reads: Q25 trimming with fastp, MiXCR clone assembly, productive beta chains retained. Entries are consolidated by CDR3 protein sequence, retaining the most common genes and DNA. This sample lists approximately 530,000 distinct CDR3 sequences; 6% to 9% were detected once. The ten top clones hold around 14% of the sample. The sequences come from PBMCs from blood, collected around 2 years after vaccination. The receptors stem from a man aged 50-75 years who received an inactivated influenza vaccine. Donor details come from another sample of the same person, matched by shared clones.

This clonotype was observed at least ten times. The chain links TRBV5-1 to TRBJ2-3, with D possibly TRBD1 on 5 matching bases. The ends were cut back, 4 bases at V and 0 bases at J, with 18 bases in the middle. CDR1 and CDR2 (germline): SGHRS, YFSETQ. This CDR3 comprises 17 residues. The CDR3 protein is CASSPKPTDPSTDTQYF. CDR3 bases: TGCGCCAGCAGCCCCAAACCGACAGACCCTAGCACAGATACGCAGTATTTT.

This clonotype showed up many times. V is TRBV7-2 and J is TRBJ1-1; D might be TRBD1 (5 bases). Trimming removed 3 bases at V and 7 bases at J, with 12 bases between. Germline CDR1 reads SGHTA; CDR2 reads FQGNSA. This CDR3 has 13 amino acids. CDR3 in amino acids: CASSFGARGEAFF. The CDR3, as DNA: TGTGCCAGCAGCTTTGGGGCTCGGGGTGAAGCTTTCTTT.

This clonotype appeared many times. This chain uses TRBV28 with TRBJ2-1, with TRBD2 as a possible D gene (5 bases). With 5 bases removed from V and 4 bases from J, the gap between germline ends came to 15 bases. Germline V gives CDR1 MDHEN, CDR2 SYDVKM. The CDR3 runs 15 residues. This chain's CDR3 is CASSLSPSSYNEQFF. For the CDR3, the DNA is TGTGCCAGCAGTCTTAGCCCTAGCTCTTACAATGAGCAGTTCTTC.

The chain carries TRBV20-1 and TRBJ2-3; D uncertain. CDR3 length equals 12 residues. CDR1 and CDR2 from the germline V gene are DFQATT and SNEGSKA (reference sequence). Trimming left V 2 bases short and J 2 bases short, with 5 bases between. The CDR3 region has the DNA TGCAGTGCTAGAAAAATCACAGATACGCAGTATTTT. Protein sequence: CSARKITDTQYF.

This clonotype was counted a few times. The V gene is TRBV5-1, the J gene TRBJ1-1; weak D call: TRBD1 (6 bases). V lost 4 bases, J lost 0 bases, and 22 bases lay in between. Germline CDR1 and CDR2: SGHRS and YFSETQ. The CDR3 is 18 residues long. DNA of the CDR3: TGCGCCAGCAGCCCACGGGGGGGCACAGAACTACTGAACACTGAAGCTTTCTTT. It specifies CASSPRGGTELLNTEAFF.

In its sample, this clonotype was seen many times. This chain uses TRBV20-1 with TRBJ1-5; no reliable D call. Germline V lookup: CDR1 DFQATT, CDR2 SNEGSKA (reference sequence). V lost 0 bases, J lost 9 bases, and 12 bases lay in between. This CDR3 spans 13 amino acids. Here the CDR3 DNA reads TGCAGTGCTAGAGATCCGAGCGACGGGCCCCAGCATTTT. Its translation is CSARDPSDGPQHF.

This clonotype was picked up many times. This rearrangement joins TRBV3-1 to TRBJ1-4, with a possible D match to TRBD1 (5 bases). V was cut by 7 bases and J by 7 bases, with 19 bases left in between. Germline CDR1 reads LGHDT; CDR2 reads YNNKEL (reference sequence). This CDR3 spans 15 amino acids. The CDR3 sequence is CASTQGEGPGEKLFF. The CDR3 region has the DNA TGTGCCAGCACCCAGGGAGAGGGACCAGGTGAAAAACTGTTTTTT.

This clonotype was found many times. The rearrangement joins TRBV11-2 to TRBJ2-7; 8 bases line up with TRBD2. The CDR3 is 15 residues long. V dropped 4 bases and J dropped 0; count of bases not matched to a gene: 5. The germline V gene encodes CDR1 SGHAT and CDR2 FQNNGV. The DNA for the CDR3 is TGTGCCAGCAGCTCGACTAGCGACAGCTCCTACGAGCAGTACTTC. It is translated as CASSSTSDSSYEQYF.

This clonotype was counted a few times. DNA of the CDR3: TGTGCCAGCAGACGAGGCTCCGGGACTAGCGGCTACAATGAGCAGTTCTTC. Translated, it gives CASRRGSGTSGYNEQFF. The V gene is TRBV6-1, the J gene TRBJ2-1, with 11 bases lining up with TRBD2. Germline loops: CDR1 MNHNS, CDR2 SASEGT. The J segment lost 3 bases and the V segment lost 6 bases, leaving 10 bases of the junction unmatched. This CDR3 region has 17 residues.

This clonotype has a handful of counts. The J gene is TRBJ1-3, the V gene TRBV5-1; D not resolved. This CDR3 has 15 amino acids. Germline-derived CDR1 and CDR2 are SGHRS and YFSETQ. Trimming took 0 bases from V and 4 from J, leaving 11 bases between them. The CDR3 DNA is TGCGCCAGCAGCTTGGGAGAGAGTTTCGGAAACACCATATATTTT. Encoded protein: CASSLGESFGNTIYF.

In this sample, this clonotype turned up a few times. The V call is TRBV7-9, the J call TRBJ2-3; TRBD2 aligns across 8 bases. The length of the CDR3 is 13 residues. CDR1 SEHNR and CDR2 FQNEAQ come from the germline V gene (reference sequence). J gave up 7 bases and V 6 bases, and 6 bases lay outside the gene matches. The CDR3: CASSSGALNTQYF. As DNA, the CDR3 is TGTGCCAGCAGTAGCGGGGCTCTAAATACGCAGTATTTT.

In its sample, this clonotype was seen many times. The rearrangement links TRBV29-1 to TRBJ1-1, with 10 bases matching TRBD1. Germline CDR1 is SQVTM and CDR2 is ANQGSEA. The length of the CDR3 is 13 residues. Trimming removed 5 bases from V and 5 bases from J; junction bases left unmatched: 5. The CDR3 DNA reads TGCAGCGTTCAACGGACAGGGGGAACTGAAGCTTTCTTT. It specifies CSVQRTGGTEAFF.

This clonotype was recorded many times. The chain couples TRBV5-1 to TRBJ2-6; D is unresolved. The V and J ends lost 0 bases and 4 bases respectively, with 8 bases between them. CDR3 length: 15 amino acids. Germline V lookup: CDR1 SGHRS, CDR2 YFSETQ. CDR3 residues: CASSLDSAGANVLTF. CDR3 nucleotides: TGCGCCAGCAGCTTGGATAGTGCGGGGGCCAACGTCCTGACTTTC.

This chain joins TRBV3-1 and TRBJ1-5; D is unclear. The CDR3 runs 19 residues. V gave up 0 bases and J gave up 2 bases, with 20 bases separating them. Per the germline V gene, CDR1 is LGHDT and CDR2 is YNNKEL (reference sequence). In DNA, the CDR3 is TGTGCCAGCAGCCAAGATGTTCCTCCGACCAGAGGTGGCAATCAGCCCCAGCATTTT. This encodes CASSQDVPPTRGGNQPQHF.

The chain has TRBV4-2 and TRBJ2-7; a possible D gene is TRBD1 (6 bases). Trimming took 1 base from V and 4 from J, leaving 14 bases between them. The CDR3 consists of 15 residues. CDR1 LGHNA and CDR2 YNFKEQ come from the germline V gene. In nucleotides, the CDR3 is TGTGCCAGCAGCCAAGCGATGGGGGCTTCATACGAGCAGTACTTC. Translating gives CASSQAMGASYEQYF.

The V gene is TRBV7-2, the J gene TRBJ2-2; 7 bases are a match to TRBD1. Germline V gene data show CDR1 as SGHTA and CDR2 as FQGNSA. V dropped 5 bases and J dropped 1; count of bases not matched to a gene: 4. The CDR3 covers 15 residues. The CDR3 DNA is TGTGCCAGCAGCATAAGACAGGGGAACACCGGGGAGCTGTTTTTT. Translation: CASSIRQGNTGELFF. Variable domain in full (rest from reference TRBV7-2 and TRBJ2-2): GAGVSQSPSNKVTEKGKDVELRCDPISGHTALYWYRQSLGQGLEFLIYFQGNSAPDKSGLPSDRFSAERTGGSVSTLTIQRTQQEDSAVYLCASSIRQGNTGELFFGEGSRLTVL.

This clonotype came up many times. This chain joins TRBV12-3 or TRBV12-4 and TRBJ2-7; 11 bases line up with TRBD1. This CDR3 spans 17 amino acids. With V trimmed by 6 bases and J by 5 bases, 15 bases remained unmatched. CDR3 region: CASSHQDRGLTMDEQYF. Written as DNA, the CDR3 is TGTGCCAGCAGCCACCAGGACAGGGGGCTTACGATGGACGAGCAGTACTTC.

This clonotype was counted between two and nine times. The genes are TRBV4-3 and TRBJ1-6, with D uncertain. CDR1 is LGHNA and CDR2 is YSLEER in the germline V gene. CDR3 size: 16 residues. V lost 0 bases and J 10 bases, leaving 16 bases between the germline ends. DNA of the CDR3: TGCGCCAGCAGCCAAGAGGGCGACTGGGCGAAGTCACCCCTCCACTTT. This sequence encodes CASSQEGDWAKSPLHF.